This TCR beta chain was documented in a study of response to subunit inactivated influenza vaccine. This CDR3 has 15 amino acids. Germline CDR1 is MDHEN and CDR2 is SYDVKM. Unmatched junction bases numbered 8, after V lost 5 bases and J lost 3 bases. One entry per CDR3 protein, called by TCRdb with MiXCR from the RT-PCR reads. Of approximately 500,000 distinct CDR3 sequences in the sample, roughly 13% were seen once. Here the sequenced sample was PBMCs from blood, taken roughly 46 days after vaccination. This chain joins TRBV28 and TRBJ2-7; 9 bases align to TRBD2. The receptor's source is a man in his forties or fifties who received an inactivated influenza vaccine. CDR3 sequence (DNA): TGTGCCAGCAGTCCGGCCGGGACTAGCTACTACGAGCAGTACTTC. Translated, it gives CASSPAGTSYYEQYF.